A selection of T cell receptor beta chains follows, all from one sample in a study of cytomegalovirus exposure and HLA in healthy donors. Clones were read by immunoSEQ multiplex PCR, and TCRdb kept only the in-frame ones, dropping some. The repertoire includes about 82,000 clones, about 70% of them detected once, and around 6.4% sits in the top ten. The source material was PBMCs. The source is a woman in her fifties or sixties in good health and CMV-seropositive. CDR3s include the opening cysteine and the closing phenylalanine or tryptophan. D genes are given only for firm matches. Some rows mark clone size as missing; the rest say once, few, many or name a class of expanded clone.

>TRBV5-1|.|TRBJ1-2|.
CASSPIVSRQGGYTF
TGCGCCAGCAGCCCTATCGTTTCGAGACAAGGTGGCTACACCTTC
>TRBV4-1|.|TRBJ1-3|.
CASSSGNTIYF
TGCGCCAGTAGCTCTGGAAACACCATATATTTT
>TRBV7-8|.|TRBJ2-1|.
CASSLGEGASYNEQFF
TGTGCCAGCAGCTTAGGTGAGGGTGCGTCCTACAATGAGCAGTTCTTC
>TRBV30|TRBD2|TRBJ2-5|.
CAWSPGGEATQYF
TGTGCCTGGAGCCCCGGGGGGGAAGCGACCCAGTACTTC
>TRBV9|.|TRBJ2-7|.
CASSVGGEPHEQYF
TGTGCCAGCAGCGTAGGGGGAGAGCCCCACGAGCAGTACTTC
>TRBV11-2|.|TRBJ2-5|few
CASSPQGGGAQYF
TGTGCCAGCAGCCCACAAGGCGGCGGGGCCCAGTACTTC
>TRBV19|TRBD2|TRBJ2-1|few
CASSLAGIYNEQFF
TGTGCCAGTAGTTTAGCGGGAATCTACAATGAGCAGTTCTTC
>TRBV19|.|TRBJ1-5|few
CASMAGGHSNQPQHF
TGTGCCAGTATGGCGGGGGGCCATAGCAATCAGCCCCAGCATTTT
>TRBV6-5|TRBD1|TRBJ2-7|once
CASSPLTGGGNRQYF
TGTGCCAGCAGTCCCCTGACAGGGGGAGGTAATCGGCAGTACTTC
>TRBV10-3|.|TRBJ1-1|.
CAISESGQANTEAFF
TGTGCCATCAGTGAGTCGGGGCAGGCGAACACTGAAGCTTTCTTT
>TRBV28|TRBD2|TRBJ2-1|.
CASSFTSGRYNEQFF
TGTGCCAGCAGTTTCACTAGCGGGAGGTACAATGAGCAGTTCTTC
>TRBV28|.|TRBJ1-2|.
CASSFSRNGYTF
TGTGCCAGCAGTTTTAGCCGGAATGGCTACACCTTC
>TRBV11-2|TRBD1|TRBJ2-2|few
CASSLIDRGPGELFF
TGTGCCAGCAGCTTAATCGACAGGGGGCCCGGGGAGCTGTTTTTT
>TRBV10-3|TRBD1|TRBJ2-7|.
CAISLGQGSSEQYF
TGTGCCATCAGTCTGGGACAGGGATCCTCCGAGCAGTACTTC
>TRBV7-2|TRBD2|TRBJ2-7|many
CASSLVRDYRYEQYF
TGTGCCAGCAGCTTGGTGAGGGACTACCGCTACGAGCAGTACTTC
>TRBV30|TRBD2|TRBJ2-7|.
CAWSTSGIHYEQYF
TGTGCCTGGAGTACTAGCGGGATTCACTACGAGCAGTACTTC
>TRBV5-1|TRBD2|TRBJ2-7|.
CASSREASGAYEQYF
TGCGCCAGCAGCCGGGAGGCTAGCGGAGCCTACGAGCAGTACTTC
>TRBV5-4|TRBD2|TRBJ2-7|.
CASSLGPSGRAPTYEQYF
TGTGCCAGCAGCTTGGGACCTAGCGGGAGGGCACCAACCTACGAGCAGTACTTC
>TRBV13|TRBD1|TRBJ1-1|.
CASSSGTDTEAFF
TGTGCCAGCAGCTCGGGGACAGACACTGAAGCTTTCTTT
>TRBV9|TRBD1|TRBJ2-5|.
CASSVEGGAVGTQYF
TGTGCCAGCAGCGTAGAAGGGGGCGCCGTGGGGACCCAGTACTTC
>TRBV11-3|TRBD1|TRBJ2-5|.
CASSRSGQGLETQYF
TGTGCCAGCAGCCGATCAGGACAGGGGCTGGAGACCCAGTACTTC
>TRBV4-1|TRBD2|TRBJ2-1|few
CASSPLGLAGNAQFF
TGCGCCAGCAGCCCTCTAGGTCTAGCGGGGAATGCGCAGTTCTTC
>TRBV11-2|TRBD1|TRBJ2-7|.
CASSRDRGLYDEQYF
TGTGCCAGCAGCCGGGACAGGGGGCTTTACGACGAGCAGTACTTC
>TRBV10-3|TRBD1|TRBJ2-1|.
CAIGDRVDNEQFF
TGTGCCATCGGGGACAGGGTGGACAATGAGCAGTTCTTC
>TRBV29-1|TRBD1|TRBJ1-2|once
CSVEGGSSGQGFGYTF
TGCAGCGTTGAGGGAGGTAGCAGCGGACAGGGTTTTGGCTACACCTTC
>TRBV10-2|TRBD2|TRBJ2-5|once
CASSLSPSGSFETQYF
TGCGCCAGCAGTCTAAGTCCCAGCGGGAGCTTCGAGACCCAGTACTTC
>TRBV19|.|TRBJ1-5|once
CASSIVGNSNQPQHF
TGTGCCAGTAGTATAGTCGGGAATAGCAATCAGCCCCAGCATTTT
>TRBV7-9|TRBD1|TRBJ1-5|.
CASSLTGATHQPQHF
TGTGCCAGCAGCTTAACAGGGGCCACGCATCAGCCCCAGCATTTT
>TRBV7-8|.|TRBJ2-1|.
CASSIGEQFF
TGTGCCAGCAGCATCGGGGAGCAGTTCTTC
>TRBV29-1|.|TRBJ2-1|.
CSGGGDSYNEQFF
TGCAGCGGGGGGGGCGACAGCTACAATGAGCAGTTCTTC
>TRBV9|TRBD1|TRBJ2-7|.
CASSVSDRTTYEQYF
TGTGCCAGCAGCGTCTCGGACAGGACGACCTACGAGCAGTACTTC
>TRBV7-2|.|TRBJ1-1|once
CASSLGAENTEAFF
TGTGCCAGCAGCTTAGGGGCAGAGAACACTGAAGCTTTCTTT
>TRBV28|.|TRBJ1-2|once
CASSLPAGNGYTF
TGTGCCAGCAGTTTACCCGCAGGCAATGGCTACACCTTC
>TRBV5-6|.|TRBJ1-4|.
CASSTTGVTNEKLFF
TGTGCCAGCAGCACAACCGGGGTAACTAATGAAAAACTGTTTTTT
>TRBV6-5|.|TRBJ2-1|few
CASSYSLAYNEQFF
TGTGCCAGCAGTTACTCACTTGCCTACAATGAGCAGTTCTTC